A single T cell receptor beta chain is shown here with its context. What it binds is unknown. This specimen comes from a study of radiotherapy plus CTLA-4 blockade in lung cancer. Study details: Across the patients, objective responses occurred in under 20%, and disease control in approximately 30%. General study findings and limits: Expansion in blood of tumor-derived TCR clones was seen after radiotherapy plus ipilimumab.

Here immunoSEQ multiplex PCR was the method, and the copy in TCRdb shows in-frame clones only, minus some. The table includes tens of thousands of clones, approximately 86% detected once. The CDR3 totals 15 residues. The germline gives CDR1 MNHEY, CDR2 SMNVEV (reference sequence). Trimming removed 2 bases from V and 5 bases from J; junction bases left unmatched: 8. The material was peripheral blood, obtained from a patient treated with radiotherapy plus ipilimumab. The J gene is TRBJ2-5, the V gene TRBV27; 7 nucleotides match TRBD1. The source of this sequence is a human donor with non-small cell lung cancer who had a partial response to radiotherapy plus ipilimumab. The CDR3 spells CASSLEGTVGETQYF. The CDR3 nucleotides are TGTGCCAGCAGTTTAGAGGGGACAGTTGGGGAGACCCAGTACTTC.